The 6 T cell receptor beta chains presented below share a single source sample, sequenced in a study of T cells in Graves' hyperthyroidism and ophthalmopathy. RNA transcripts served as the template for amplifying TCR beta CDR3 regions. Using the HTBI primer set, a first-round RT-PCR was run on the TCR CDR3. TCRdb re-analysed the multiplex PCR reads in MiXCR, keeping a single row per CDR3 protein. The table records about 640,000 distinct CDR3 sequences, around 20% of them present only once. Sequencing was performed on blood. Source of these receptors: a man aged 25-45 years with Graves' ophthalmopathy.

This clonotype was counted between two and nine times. CDR3 coding DNA: TGTGCCAGCAGTGAACTGCGCTCTGGGGCCAACGTCCTGACTTTC. Translated: CASSELRSGANVLTF. The chain links TRBV2 to TRBJ2-6, with D unresolved. From germline, CDR1 is SNHLY and CDR2 FYNNEI. V dropped 2 bases and J dropped 0 bases, with 5 bases sitting between them. The CDR3 length is 15 residues.

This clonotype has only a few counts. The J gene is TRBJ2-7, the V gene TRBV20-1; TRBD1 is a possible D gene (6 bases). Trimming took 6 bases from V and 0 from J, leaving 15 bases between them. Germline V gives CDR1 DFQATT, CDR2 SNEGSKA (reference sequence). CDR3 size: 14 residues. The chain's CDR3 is CSAVGAGNSYEQYF. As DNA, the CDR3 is TGCAGTGCGGTGGGGGCCGGGAACTCCTACGAGCAGTACTTC.

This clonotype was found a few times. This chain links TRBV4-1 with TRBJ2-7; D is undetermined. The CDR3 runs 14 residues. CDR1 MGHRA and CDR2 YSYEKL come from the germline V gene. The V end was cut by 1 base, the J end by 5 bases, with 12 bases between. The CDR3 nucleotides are TGCGCCAGCAGCCAAGGTAACCCGGCCGACGAGCAGTACTTC. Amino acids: CASSQGNPADEQYF.

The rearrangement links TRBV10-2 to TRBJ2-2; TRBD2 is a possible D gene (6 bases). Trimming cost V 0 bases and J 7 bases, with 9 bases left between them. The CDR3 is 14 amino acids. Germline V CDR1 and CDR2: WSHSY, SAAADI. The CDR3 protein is CASSESMEGGELFF. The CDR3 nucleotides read TGCGCCAGCAGTGAGTCGATGGAGGGCGGGGAGCTGTTTTTT.

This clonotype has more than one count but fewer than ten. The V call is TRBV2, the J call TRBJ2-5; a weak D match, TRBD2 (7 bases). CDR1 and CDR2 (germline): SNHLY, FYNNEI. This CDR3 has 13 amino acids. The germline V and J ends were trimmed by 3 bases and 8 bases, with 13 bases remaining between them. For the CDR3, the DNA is TGTGCCAGCAGTGAGGGGGGGACACTCACCCAGTACTTC. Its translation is CASSEGGTLTQYF.

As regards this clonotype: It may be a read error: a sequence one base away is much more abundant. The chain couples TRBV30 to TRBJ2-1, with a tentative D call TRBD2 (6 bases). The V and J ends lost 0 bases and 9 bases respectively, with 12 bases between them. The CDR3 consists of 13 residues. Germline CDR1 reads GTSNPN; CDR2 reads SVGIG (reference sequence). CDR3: CAWSVTGSGEQFF. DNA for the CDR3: TGTGCCTGGAGTGTAACCGGGAGTGGTGAGCAGTTCTTC.